Listed here are 2 T cell receptor beta chains from one sample, sequenced in a study of blood T cells in healthy people across ages. Primers used in a second PCR of roughly 6 to 12 cycles were a sample-barcoded 5' primer and a J-beta primer mix. One entry per CDR3 protein, called by TCRdb with MiXCR from the 5' RACE reads. Among fewer than 750,000 distinct CDR3 sequences, approximately 52% were seen once, and the ten largest hold less than 15%. Sequencing input: blood. The receptors stem from a woman at least 80 years old in good health.

This clonotype has a handful of counts. The chain couples TRBV20-1 to TRBJ2-7, with D uncertain. Germline V gene data show CDR1 as DFQATT and CDR2 as SNEGSKA (reference sequence). Trimming removed 3 bases at V and 7 bases at J, with 7 bases between. This CDR3 region has 10 residues. The CDR3 sequence: CSASDHEQYF. The CDR3 region has the DNA TGCAGTGCTAGCGACCATGAGCAGTACTTC.

About this clonotype: A much more abundant neighbour one base away suggests this may be a read error. V and J are TRBV29-1 and TRBJ1-5; 8 nucleotides match TRBD1. This CDR3 region has 13 residues. From germline, CDR1 is SQVTM and CDR2 ANQGSEA. The CDR3: CCVMGTGNQPQHF. The CDR3, as DNA: TGCTGCGTGATGGGGACAGGTAATCAGCCCCAGCATTTT.